This record looks at one T cell receptor beta chain sequence and its context. Its antigen remains unidentified. CDR1 and CDR2 from the germline V gene are SGHTA and FQGNSA. J gave up 2 bases and V 2 bases, and 6 bases lay outside the gene matches. The CDR3 covers 16 residues. Extracted RNA was reverse transcribed into cDNA, the sequencing template. Profiled with immunoSEQ multiplex PCR; TCRdb holds only in-frame clones, not every one. The table shows around 270,000 clones, with 58% occurring only once. These data originate in a study of CD8+ T cells in alopecia areata. Study-level points and caveats: In blood and scalp, many expanded lesional clones persisted during tofacitinib. Scalp clonality dropped significantly under tofacitinib, as did expanded CD8+ top-100 clones. Affected lesional scalp, above all in alopecia totalis/universalis, was more clonal than normal scalp.

This sample's treatment: oral pan-JAK inhibitor, 5-10 mg twice daily. The sample in question was CD4+ T cells sorted from blood, obtained at week 24, from a patient treated with tofacitinib. The receptor's source is a human donor with alopecia areata. The chain carries TRBV7-2 and TRBJ2-3; TRBD2 matches at 8 bases. The CDR3: CASSLLAGSLTDTQYF. Written as DNA, the CDR3 is TGTGCCAGCAGCTTACTAGCGGGCTCCCTCACAGATACGCAGTATTTT.